A few counts support the clone carrying this T cell receptor beta chain. This entry comes from a study of blood T cell repertoires in COVID-19. Overall study context: PBMCs, B-cell-depleted T cells, or T cells provided the cDNA or gDNA that made up the material.

The ends were cut back, 5 bases at V and 5 bases at J, with 19 bases in the middle. CDR1 and CDR2 (germline): SEHNR, FQNEAQ (reference sequence). CDR3 length: 15 amino acids. Clones were sequenced by immunoSEQ multiplex PCR, and TCRdb holds only the in-frame ones, with some missing. The sample shows about 220,000 clones, 80% to 90% of them seen only once. This receptor was taken from a man aged 45-65 years with active or convalescent COVID-19. V usage is TRBV7-9 and J usage is TRBJ2-7; TRBD1 is a possible D gene (5 bases). The sequencing input was peripheral blood. The CDR3 region has the DNA TGTGCCAGCAGCCCTTTTCAGGGAATTTACGACGAGCAGTACTTC. It specifies CASSPFQGIYDEQYF.